This T cell receptor (beta chain) is from a study of T cell clonality in common variable immunodeficiency. The study's findings and limits: In common variable immunodeficiency, TCR beta chains reportedly carried fewer deletions and N-nucleotide insertions. Compared with controls, CVID subjects had fewer shared TCRbeta clones.

Worth noting for this clone: Its antigen is as yet unknown. The read ends 3 residues shy of where the CDR3 ends; the end is completed using the germline J gene.

Sequencing used immunoSEQ multiplex PCR; TCRdb keeps in-frame clones, though not all of them. Found here are approximately 30,000 clones, no singletons; the ten largest cover approximately 3.1%. Diagnosis required reduced IgG, IgA and/or IgM with specific antibody deficiency. The CVID group had some 15 females and fewer than 35 males, mean age about 36. CVID subjects were neither ill nor on immunomodulatory or immunosuppressive medication at sampling. Germline V gives CDR1 SGHVS, CDR2 FNYEAQ. V lost 5 bases and J 4 bases, leaving 13 bases between the germline ends. The CDR3 has 14 amino acids. The sample comprised peripheral blood mononuclear cells. The receptor comes from a human donor with common variable immunodeficiency. The rearrangement joins TRBV7-6 to TRBJ2-3; tentatively, D is TRBD2 (6 bases). The CDR3 bases that were read are TGTGCCAGCAGCCCGGGGGTTCCGGCAGATACG. This translates into CASSPGVPADT. The entire CDR3 protein is CASSPGVPADTQYF.